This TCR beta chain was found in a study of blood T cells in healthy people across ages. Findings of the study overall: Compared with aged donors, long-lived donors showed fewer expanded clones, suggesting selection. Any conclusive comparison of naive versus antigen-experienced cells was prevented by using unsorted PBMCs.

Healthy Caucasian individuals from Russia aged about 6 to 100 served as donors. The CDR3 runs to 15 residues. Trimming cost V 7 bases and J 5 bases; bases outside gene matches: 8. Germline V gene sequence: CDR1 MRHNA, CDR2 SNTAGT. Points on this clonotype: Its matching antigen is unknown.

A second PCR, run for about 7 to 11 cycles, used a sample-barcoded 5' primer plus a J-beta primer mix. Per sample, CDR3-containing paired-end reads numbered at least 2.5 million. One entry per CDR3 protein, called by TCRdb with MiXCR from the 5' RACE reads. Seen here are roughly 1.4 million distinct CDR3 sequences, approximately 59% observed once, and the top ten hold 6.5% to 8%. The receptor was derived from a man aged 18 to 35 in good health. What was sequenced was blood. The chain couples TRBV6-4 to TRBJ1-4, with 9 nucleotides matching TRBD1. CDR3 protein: CASIRDRAPNEKLFF. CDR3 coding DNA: TGTGCCAGCATCCGGGACAGGGCGCCGAATGAAAAACTGTTTTTT.